This note documents a single TCR beta chain sequence. Its target is not known. The table came from immunoSEQ multiplex PCR; TCRdb's copy has only in-frame clones and leaves some out. The sample includes 28,000 or so clones, 85% to 95% of them seen just once. The sample belongs to a study of OX40 agonist ivuxolimab in advanced cancers. Patients were ruled out by autoimmune disease history or systemic immunosuppression. General study findings and limits: People who partly responded at 0.1-3.0 mg/kg had some of the least clonal expansion seen.

V lost 6 bases and J lost 11; bases outside the gene matches: 10. CDR1 and CDR2 from the germline V gene are MDHEN and SYDVKM. This CDR3 region has 14 residues. The input for sequencing was CD4+ or CD8+ T cells sorted from blood, taken in a trial of the OX40 agonist ivuxolimab. V gene TRBV28 combines with J gene TRBJ1-4, with 9 bases identical to TRBD1. The source is an adult with an advanced solid tumor such as melanoma, head and neck, liver or kidney cancer. Here the CDR3 reads CASRPGTGKVKLFF. The CDR3 DNA reads TGTGCCAGCAGACCCGGGACAGGGAAAGTTAAACTGTTTTTT.